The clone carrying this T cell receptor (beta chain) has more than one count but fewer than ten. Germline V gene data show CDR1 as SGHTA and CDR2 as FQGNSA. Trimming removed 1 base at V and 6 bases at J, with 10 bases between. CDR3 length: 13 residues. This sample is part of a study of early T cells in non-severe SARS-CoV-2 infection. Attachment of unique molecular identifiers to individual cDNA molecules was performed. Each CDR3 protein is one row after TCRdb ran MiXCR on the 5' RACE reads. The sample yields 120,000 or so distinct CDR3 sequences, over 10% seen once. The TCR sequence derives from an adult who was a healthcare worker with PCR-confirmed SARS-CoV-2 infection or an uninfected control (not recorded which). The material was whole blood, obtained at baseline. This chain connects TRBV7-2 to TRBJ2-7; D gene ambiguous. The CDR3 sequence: CASSLGPNREQYF. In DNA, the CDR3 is TGTGCCAGCAGCTTAGGACCGAATCGCGAGCAGTACTTC.